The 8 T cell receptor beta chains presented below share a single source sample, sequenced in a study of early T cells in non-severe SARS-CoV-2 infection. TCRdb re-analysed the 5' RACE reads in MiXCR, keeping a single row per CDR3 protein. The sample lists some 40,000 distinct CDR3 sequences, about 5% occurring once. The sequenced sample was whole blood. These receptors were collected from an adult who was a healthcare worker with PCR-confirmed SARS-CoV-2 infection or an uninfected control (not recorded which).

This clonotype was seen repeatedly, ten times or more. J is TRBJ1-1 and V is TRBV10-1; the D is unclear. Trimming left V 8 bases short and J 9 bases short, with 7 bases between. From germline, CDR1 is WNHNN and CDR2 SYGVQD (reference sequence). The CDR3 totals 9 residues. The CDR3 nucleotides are TGCGCCAGCCCCGGGAAAGCTTTCTTT. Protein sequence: CASPGKAFF.

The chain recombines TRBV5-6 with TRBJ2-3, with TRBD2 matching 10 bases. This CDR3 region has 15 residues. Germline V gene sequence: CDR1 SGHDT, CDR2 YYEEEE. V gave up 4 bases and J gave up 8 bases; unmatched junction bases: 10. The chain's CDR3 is CASSPSSGGPFTQYF. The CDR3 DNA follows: TGTGCCAGCAGCCCCTCTAGCGGGGGTCCCTTTACGCAGTATTTT.

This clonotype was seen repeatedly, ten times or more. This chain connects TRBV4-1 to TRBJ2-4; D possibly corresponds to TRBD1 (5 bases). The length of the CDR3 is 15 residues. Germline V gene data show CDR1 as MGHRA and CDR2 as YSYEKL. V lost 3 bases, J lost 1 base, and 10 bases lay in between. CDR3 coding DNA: TGCGCCAGCAGCCAGGTGGGGCTTGCCAAAAACATTCAGTACTTC. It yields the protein CASSQVGLAKNIQYF.

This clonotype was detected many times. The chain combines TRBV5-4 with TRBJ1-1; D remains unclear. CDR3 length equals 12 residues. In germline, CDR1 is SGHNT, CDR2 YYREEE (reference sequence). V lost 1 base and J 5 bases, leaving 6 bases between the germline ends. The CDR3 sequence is CASSLKSTEAFF. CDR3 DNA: TGTGCCAGCAGCTTGAAGAGTACTGAAGCTTTCTTT.

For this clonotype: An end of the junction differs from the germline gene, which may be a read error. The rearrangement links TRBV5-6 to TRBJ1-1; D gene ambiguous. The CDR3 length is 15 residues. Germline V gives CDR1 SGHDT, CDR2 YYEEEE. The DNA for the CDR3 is TGTGCCAGCGAAGAGTACGGCGCCATAAACACTGGAGCTTTCTTT. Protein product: CASEEYGAINTGAFF.

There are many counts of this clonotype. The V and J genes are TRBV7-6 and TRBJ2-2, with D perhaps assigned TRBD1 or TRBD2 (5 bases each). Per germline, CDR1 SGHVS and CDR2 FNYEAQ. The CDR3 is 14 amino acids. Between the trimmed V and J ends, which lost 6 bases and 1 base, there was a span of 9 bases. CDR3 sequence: CASSLGRNTGELFF. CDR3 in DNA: TGTGCCAGCAGTTTGGGACGGAACACCGGGGAGCTGTTTTTT.

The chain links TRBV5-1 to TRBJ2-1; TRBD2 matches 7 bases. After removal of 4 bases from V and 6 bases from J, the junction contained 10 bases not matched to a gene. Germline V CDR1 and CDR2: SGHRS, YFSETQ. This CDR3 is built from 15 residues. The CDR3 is CASSGLAGDRNEQFF. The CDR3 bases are TGCGCCAGCAGCGGGCTTGCGGGGGACCGCAATGAGCAGTTCTTC.

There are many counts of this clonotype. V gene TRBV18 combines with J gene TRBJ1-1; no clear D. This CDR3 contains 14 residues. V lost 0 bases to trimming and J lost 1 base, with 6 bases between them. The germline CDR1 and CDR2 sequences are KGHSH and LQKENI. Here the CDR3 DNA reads TGTGCCAGCTCACCACCACCGCCGAACACTGAAGCTTTCTTT. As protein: CASSPPPPNTEAFF.